This T cell receptor beta chain was observed in a study of cytomegalovirus exposure and HLA in healthy donors. Regarding the study as a whole: There were 150 to 200 TCR beta chains listed as cytomegalovirus-associated. A later analysis reportedly identified an Asian-associated ancestry cluster as carrying fewer N-insertions than the roughly 670-donor mean.

As concerns this clone: Its antigen is still unknown.

It was with 60 Vbeta and 13 Jbeta primers that the PCR ran. Sequencing was performed with immunoSEQ multiplex PCR; in TCRdb, only in-frame clones are kept and a portion is missing. Of roughly 140,000 clones in the sample, around four fifths were seen once. Germline assignment: CDR1 SEHNR and CDR2 FQNEAQ (reference sequence). This CDR3 comprises 16 residues. The ends lost 3 bases at V and 4 bases at J; junction bases unmatched: 9. Sequenced: PBMCs. The clonotype comes from a male donor in good health and CMV-seronegative. The J gene is TRBJ2-5, the V gene TRBV7-9; 9 bases agree with TRBD1. CDR3 in amino acids: CASSFTTGGRGETQYF. The DNA for the CDR3 is TGTGCCAGCAGCTTCACCACAGGGGGCCGTGGAGAGACCCAGTACTTC. Complete variable domain (other parts from reference TRBV7-9 and TRBJ2-5): DTGVSQNPRHKITKRGQNVTFRCDPISEHNRLYWYRQTLGQGPEFLTYFQNEAQLEKSRLLSDRFSAERPKGSFSTLEIQRTEQGDSAMYLCASSFTTGGRGETQYFGPGTRLLVL.